This T cell receptor (beta chain) was retrieved from a study of regulatory T cells in long-lasting Graves disease. Regarding the study as a whole: Persistent patients had a count of shared public clonotypes (approximately 2,800) that exceeded that of new patients (about 870). Persistent cases favored TRBV28, TRBJ1-2 and TRBJ2-5.

With iRepertoire HTBI primers and Arm-PCR of CDR3 regions, TCR beta libraries were built. TCRdb reanalysed the multiplex PCR reads using MiXCR and keeps one entry per CDR3 protein. Of roughly 500,000 distinct CDR3 sequences listed, 12% are singletons. With respect to this clonotype: Antigen unknown.

Time point described: newly diagnosed GD, antithyroid drugs for less than 3 months. The TCR library was made from RNA that had been extracted from PBMCs in TRIzol. The CDR3 is made up of 16 amino acids. The ends lost 5 bases at V and 5 bases at J; junction bases unmatched: 12. Per the germline V gene, CDR1 is SEHNR and CDR2 is FQNEAQ (reference sequence). These same records also appear under a second study, on T cells in Graves' hyperthyroidism and ophthalmopathy. That publication notes: First-round RT-PCR of the TCR CDR3 relied on the HTBI primer set.

This material consisted of peripheral blood mononuclear cells (PBMCs), taken at new diagnosis, from a patient treated with antithyroid drugs. The sequence was obtained from a woman aged 30 to 39 with Graves disease. The J gene is TRBJ2-5, the V gene TRBV7-9, with TRBD1 identical over 9 bases. The CDR3 sequence: CASSIYLQGARETQYF. In DNA, the CDR3 is TGTGCCAGCAGCATATACCTACAGGGGGCTCGGGAGACCCAGTACTTC.